This T cell receptor (beta chain) was sequenced for a study of control samples from healthy donors and cancer patients. Sequenced by immunoSEQ multiplex PCR; TCRdb stores in-frame clones only, minus some. The sample records 170,000 or so clones, under 95% being singletons. CDR3 size: 14 residues. The germline CDR1 and CDR2 sequences are LGHNA and YNFKEQ. The V end was cut by 3 bases, the J end by 9 bases, with 15 bases between. The chain joins TRBV4-2 to TRBJ1-3; D possibly corresponds to TRBD1 (6 bases). This clonotype was sampled from a woman aged 18-30 years in good health. Sequencing was done on a sample of blood. CDR3: CASSQTTGPGTIYF. CDR3 in DNA: TGTGCCAGCAGCCAGACTACAGGGCCGGGCACCATATATTTT.